This TCR beta chain was profiled in a study of T cells in Graves' hyperthyroidism and ophthalmopathy. Study-wide results and limits: Onset of ophthalmopathy came a median about 6.5 months after the model predicted it. Through a model of 13 V-J features, ophthalmopathy was separated from stable hyperthyroidism.

Amplified TCR beta CDR3 regions came from RNA transcripts. HTBI primers were employed in a first-round RT-PCR of the TCR CDR3. TCRdb reprocessed the multiplex PCR reads via MiXCR and lists one record per CDR3 protein. Here the sample spans hundreds of thousands of distinct CDR3 sequences, 14% being singletons. The CDR3 covers 16 residues. Germline CDR1 reads LNHDA; CDR2 reads SQIVND (reference sequence). Trimming took 4 bases from V and 2 from J, leaving 15 bases between them. With respect to this clonotype: Its antigen is as yet unknown.

Sequenced input: blood. The sequence was collected from a woman between 18 and 29 years old with Graves' hyperthyroidism. The chain has TRBV19 and TRBJ1-5, with D perhaps TRBD1 (5 bases). CDR3 amino acids: CASSTKGLGGNQPQHF. The CDR3 nucleotides are TGTGCCAGTAGTACAAAGGGACTAGGGGGCAATCAGCCCCAGCATTTT.